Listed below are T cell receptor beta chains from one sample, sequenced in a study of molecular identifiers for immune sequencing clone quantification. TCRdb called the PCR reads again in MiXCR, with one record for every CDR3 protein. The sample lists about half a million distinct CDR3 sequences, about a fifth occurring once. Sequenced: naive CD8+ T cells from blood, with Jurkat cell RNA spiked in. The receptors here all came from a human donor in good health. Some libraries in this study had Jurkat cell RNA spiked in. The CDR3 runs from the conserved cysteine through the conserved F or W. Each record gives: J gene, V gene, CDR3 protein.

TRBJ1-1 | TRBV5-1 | CASSPPGYDTEASF
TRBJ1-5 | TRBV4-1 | CASSPGDSLSNQPQHF
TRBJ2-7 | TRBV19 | CASSIRDNTYEQYF
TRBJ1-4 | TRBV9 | CASSVVSSTNEKLFF
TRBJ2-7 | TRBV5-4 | CASSLPGQVYEQYF
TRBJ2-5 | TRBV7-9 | CASSPRTGRLGETQYF
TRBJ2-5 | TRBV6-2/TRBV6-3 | CASIHGTAYQETQYF
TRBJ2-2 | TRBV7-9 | CASSFIDTGELFF
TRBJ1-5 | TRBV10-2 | CASSVGGYNQPQHF
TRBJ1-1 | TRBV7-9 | CASSPPGNTEAFF
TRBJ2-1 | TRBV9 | CASSVDGGGTNEQFF
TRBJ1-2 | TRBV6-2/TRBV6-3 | CASSYSYYGYTF
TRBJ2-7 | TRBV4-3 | CASSQVVGERQTYEQYF
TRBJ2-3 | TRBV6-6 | CASSQLLTTDTQYF
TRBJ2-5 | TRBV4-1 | CASSQDGFVQETQYF
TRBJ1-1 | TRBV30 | CAWSVIAEVEAFF
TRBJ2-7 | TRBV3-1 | CASSSFGEQYF
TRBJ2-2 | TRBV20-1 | CSARSPGSGGVITGELFF
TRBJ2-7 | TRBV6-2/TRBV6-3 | CASSRAVYEQYF
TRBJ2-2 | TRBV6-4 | CASSRSNGELFF
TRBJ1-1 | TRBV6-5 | CASSYTVSQNTEAFF
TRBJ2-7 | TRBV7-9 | CASSTRDRVVYEQYF
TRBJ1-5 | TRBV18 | CASSDYRGLGQPQHF
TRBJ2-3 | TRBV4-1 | CASSQGSNTDTQYF
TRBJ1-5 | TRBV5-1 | CASSPTGTEPQHF
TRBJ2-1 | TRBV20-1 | CSARHTAGQPEQFF
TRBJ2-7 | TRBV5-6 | CASSLGASVNEQYF
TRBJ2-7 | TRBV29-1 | CSVANPGRISYEQYF
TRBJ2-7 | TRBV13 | CASSPGRVYEQYF
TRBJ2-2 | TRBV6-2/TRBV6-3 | CASSYVGAGELFF
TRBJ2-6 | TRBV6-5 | CASSYRGRANVPTF
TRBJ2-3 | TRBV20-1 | CSARSLAGGTDTQYF
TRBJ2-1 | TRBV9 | CASSPSPHEQFF
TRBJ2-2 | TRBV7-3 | CASSLRGGSGELFF
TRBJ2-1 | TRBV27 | CASSPISSGGALEQFF
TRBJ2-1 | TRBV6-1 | CATPQGNEQFF
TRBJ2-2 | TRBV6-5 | CAISYSGQGLYTGELFF
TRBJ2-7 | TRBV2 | CASSELAGSAYEQYF
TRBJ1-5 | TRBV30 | CAWGPGQGAHQPQHF
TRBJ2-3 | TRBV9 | CASSPQGGPSTDTQYF
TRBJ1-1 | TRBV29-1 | CSVEDQTLNTEAFF
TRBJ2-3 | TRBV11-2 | CASSLGLPDTQYF